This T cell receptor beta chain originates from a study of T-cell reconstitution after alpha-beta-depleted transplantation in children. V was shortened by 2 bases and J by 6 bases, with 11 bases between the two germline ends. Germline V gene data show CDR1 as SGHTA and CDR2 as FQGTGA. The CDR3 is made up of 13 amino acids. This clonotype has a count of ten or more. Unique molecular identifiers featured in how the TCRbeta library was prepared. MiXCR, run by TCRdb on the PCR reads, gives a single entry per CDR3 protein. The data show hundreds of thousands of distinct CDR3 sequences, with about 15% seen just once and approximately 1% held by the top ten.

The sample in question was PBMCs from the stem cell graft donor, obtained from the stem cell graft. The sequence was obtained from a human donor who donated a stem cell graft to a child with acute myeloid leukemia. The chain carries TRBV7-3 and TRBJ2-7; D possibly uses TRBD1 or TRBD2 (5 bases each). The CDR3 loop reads CASSLRSGGEQYF. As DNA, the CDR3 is TGTGCCAGCAGCTTACGGTCTGGGGGCGAGCAGTACTTC.